The next 30 T cell receptor beta chains were all read from a single sample in a study of T cells in Graves' hyperthyroidism and ophthalmopathy. TCR beta CDR3 sequences were amplified from RNA transcripts. During a first-round RT-PCR of the TCR CDR3, the HTBI primer set was used. TCRdb ran MiXCR on the multiplex PCR reads and lists one entry per CDR3 protein. The sample has 360,000 or so distinct CDR3 sequences, about 18% seen once. The specimen sequenced was blood. These receptors originate from a woman between 18 and 29 years old with Graves' hyperthyroidism.

The chain carries TRBV6-1 and TRBJ1-2; 9 positions match TRBD1. The CDR3 spans 15 residues. Germline V gene lookup returns CDR1 MNHNS and CDR2 SASEGT. V was pared by 6 bases and J by 1 base, with 6 bases of the junction left unmatched. CDR3 in amino acids: CASRPDRGVNYGYTF. The CDR3 nucleotides are TGTGCCAGCAGGCCGGACAGGGGAGTTAACTATGGCTACACCTTC.

In its sample, this clonotype was seen a few times. The genes are TRBV20-1 and TRBJ2-4; weak D call: TRBD1 (5 bases). Germline V gives CDR1 DFQATT, CDR2 SNEGSKA (reference sequence). The CDR3 is 15 residues long. Deletions cut 5 bases from V and 0 bases from J, with 14 bases between. The CDR3 protein is CSAHSRGLAKNIQYF. The DNA for the CDR3 is TGCAGTGCTCACAGTAGGGGTCTAGCCAAAAACATTCAGTACTTC.

The rearrangement links TRBV5-1 to TRBJ1-3, with a possible D match to TRBD1 (5 bases). The ends were cut back, 3 bases at V and 2 bases at J, with 12 bases in the middle. The CDR3 is 15 residues long. Germline-derived CDR1 and CDR2 are SGHRS and YFSETQ. The DNA for the CDR3 is TGCGCCAGCAGCTCTCGGGGACCGACTGGAAACACCATATATTTT. It encodes CASSSRGPTGNTIYF.

This clonotype was counted many times. J is TRBJ2-7 and V is TRBV2; 9 bases map to TRBD1. Germline V gene sequence: CDR1 SNHLY, CDR2 FYNNEI. The CDR3 contains 14 residues. V dropped 4 bases and J dropped 5; count of bases not matched to a gene: 6. The DNA of the CDR3 is TGTGCCAGCAGTGCGGGGACAGGGCGAAACGAGCAGTACTTC. Translating gives CASSAGTGRNEQYF.

This clonotype came up many times. The J gene is TRBJ1-5, the V gene TRBV11-2; D unclear. The CDR3 extends over 15 amino acids. The V gene's germline CDR1 is SGHAT and CDR2 FQNNGV. Trimming removed 4 bases at V and 0 bases at J, with 10 bases between. The CDR3 loop is CASSSLTGSNQPQHF. For the CDR3, the DNA is TGTGCCAGCAGCTCCTTGACTGGTAGCAATCAGCCCCAGCATTTT.

The V call is TRBV30, the J call TRBJ1-1; D is unresolved. The V end lost 8 bases, the J end lost 4 bases, and 14 bases lay between the germline ends. The CDR3 runs to 12 residues. Germline CDR1 reads GTSNPN; CDR2 reads SVGIG (reference sequence). This CDR3 is CALGMRTTEAFF. The CDR3 coding sequence is TGTGCCCTGGGGATGAGGACCACTGAAGCTTTCTTT.

Ten or more counts support this clonotype. The V gene is TRBV2, the J gene TRBJ2-2, with 7 bases identical to TRBD1. The germline V gene has CDR1 SNHLY and CDR2 FYNNEI. The ends lost 8 bases at V and 4 bases at J; junction bases unmatched: 4. The CDR3 has 13 amino acids. The CDR3 region is CASDRAGTGELFF. The CDR3 DNA reads TGTGCCAGCGACAGGGCAGGCACCGGGGAGCTGTTTTTT.

This clonotype was seen at least ten times. CDR3 DNA: TGCAGTGCACCACTGGGGGGAGCTTTCTTT. The encoded protein is CSAPLGGAFF. The chain combines TRBV20-1 with TRBJ1-1; a possible D gene is TRBD1 (5 bases). The CDR3 is 10 amino acids. The germline V gene has CDR1 DFQATT and CDR2 SNEGSKA (reference sequence). Trimming cost V 6 bases and J 10 bases, with 12 bases left between them.

This clonotype was found many times. This chain connects TRBV6-5 to TRBJ1-2; possible D gene TRBD1, 6 bases. V was cut by 2 bases and J by 4 bases, with 11 bases left in between. The germline V gene has CDR1 MNHEY and CDR2 SVGAGI. The CDR3 extends over 14 amino acids. The CDR3 spells CASSYDRTLYGYTF. Here the CDR3 DNA reads TGTGCCAGCAGTTACGACAGGACGCTCTATGGCTACACCTTC.

This clonotype was detected ten times or more. The chain recombines TRBV5-1 with TRBJ1-1; 8 nucleotides agree with TRBD1. The V and J ends lost 4 bases and 0 bases, in that order; junction bases with no gene match: 11. Per the germline V gene, CDR1 is SGHRS and CDR2 is YFSETQ. The CDR3 has 17 residues. The CDR3 here is CASSPGQALIMNTEAFF. The CDR3, as DNA: TGCGCCAGCAGCCCGGGACAGGCCCTCATAATGAACACTGAAGCTTTCTTT.

This clonotype has a count of ten or more. V usage is TRBV7-8 and J usage is TRBJ1-2, with TRBD1 matching 10 bases. The CDR3 has 15 amino acids. Germline trimming cut 5 bases from V and 4 bases from J; bases unmatched to any gene: 7. The germline V gene encodes CDR1 SGHVS and CDR2 FQNEAQ. The CDR3 DNA sequence: TGTGCCAGCAGCCCAGGGACAGGGGATTCCTATGGCTACACCTTC. It translates to CASSPGTGDSYGYTF.

There are many counts of this clonotype. This sequence joins TRBV12-3 or TRBV12-4 and TRBJ1-5; D remains ambiguous. This CDR3 region has 15 residues. The V end lost 2 bases, the J end lost 7 bases, and 15 bases lay between the germline ends. The CDR3 here is CASSLRAGSVQPQHF. For the CDR3, the DNA is TGTGCCAGCAGTTTAAGGGCTGGGAGTGTACAGCCCCAGCATTTT.

This rearrangement joins TRBV2 to TRBJ1-1; TRBD1 might be the D (5 bases). Trimming took off 5 bases at V and 4 bases at J, with 11 bases between the two ends. The CDR3 length is 13 residues. CDR1 SNHLY and CDR2 FYNNEI come from the germline V gene. This chain's CDR3 is CASSKDQGTEAFF. The CDR3 DNA sequence: TGTGCCAGCAGTAAAGACCAGGGCACTGAAGCTTTCTTT.

This clonotype was detected ten times or more. The rearrangement links TRBV11-2 to TRBJ2-7, with D possibly being TRBD2 (6 bases). From germline, CDR1 is SGHAT and CDR2 FQNNGV. V was trimmed by 0 bases and J by 0 bases, leaving 30 bases between them. The CDR3 loop spans 22 amino acids. Here the CDR3 DNA reads TGTGCCAGCAGCTTAGATAATTTAGCGGTGGAGAGCTTATTATCTTTCTCCTACGAGCAGTACTTC. It encodes CASSLDNLAVESLLSFSYEQYF.

The V gene is TRBV20-1, the J gene TRBJ2-7; D not certain. Per the germline V gene, CDR1 is DFQATT and CDR2 is SNEGSKA (reference sequence). The CDR3 spans 11 residues. V gave up 4 bases and J gave up 2 bases, with 6 bases separating them. In DNA form, the CDR3 reads TGCAGTGCTACAGGAACCTACGAGCAGTACTTC. Protein product: CSATGTYEQYF.

This clonotype was seen ten or more times. The chain employs TRBV2 and TRBJ1-1; unclear D gene. V was pared by 3 bases and J by 2 bases, with 19 bases between. The germline V gene has CDR1 SNHLY and CDR2 FYNNEI. The CDR3 consists of 17 residues. CDR3 region: CASSEIEVLVANTEAFF. CDR3 nucleotides: TGTGCCAGCAGTGAGATCGAGGTTCTTGTGGCCAACACTGAAGCTTTCTTT. Variable domain in full (rest from reference TRBV2 and TRBJ1-1): EPEVTQTPSHQVTQMGQEVILRCVPISNHLYFYWYRQILGQKVEFLVSFYNNEISEKSEIFDDQFSVERPDGSNFTLKIRSTKLEDSAMYFCASSEIEVLVANTEAFFGQGTRLTVV.

There are a few counts of this clonotype. This sequence joins TRBV5-1 and TRBJ2-5, with no clear D. V was trimmed by 1 base and J by 5 bases, leaving 12 bases between them. CDR1 is SGHRS and CDR2 is YFSETQ in the germline V gene. CDR3 length equals 14 residues. This CDR3 reads CASSLWWRQETQYF. The CDR3 DNA follows: TGCGCCAGCAGCTTGTGGTGGCGGCAGGAGACCCAGTACTTC. Using reference TRBV5-1 and TRBJ2-5 for the parts outside the CDR3, the full variable domain is KAGVTQTPRYLIKTRGQQVTLSCSPISGHRSVSWYQQTPGQGLQFLFEYFSETQRNKGNFPGRFSGRQFSNSRSEMNVSTLELGDSALYLCASSLWWRQETQYFGPGTRLLVL.

This clonotype was found many times. The chain recombines TRBV9 with TRBJ1-1; D might be TRBD1 (5 bases). Germline-derived CDR1 and CDR2 are SGDLS and YYNGEE. The CDR3 has 16 residues. Between the trimmed V and J ends, which lost 4 bases and 1 base, there was a span of 17 bases. CDR3: CASSPIGEGKNTEAFF. CDR3 nucleotides: TGTGCCAGCAGCCCCATAGGGGAAGGCAAGAACACTGAAGCTTTCTTT.

This clonotype turned up a few times. This may stem from a read error, because a much larger clone lies one nucleotide away. The chain links TRBV7-2 to TRBJ2-5; D ambiguous. Trimming removed 1 base at V and 12 bases at J, with 9 bases between. The CDR3 totals 11 residues. Looked up from germline, CDR1 is SGHTA and CDR2 is FQGNSA. The CDR3 nucleotides are TGTGCCAGCAGCTTAGGGTCTTCCAAGTACTTC. Encoded protein: CASSLGSSKYF. The full variable domain, its missing parts supplied by reference TRBV7-2 and TRBJ2-5, is GAGVSQSPSNKVTEKGKDVELRCDPISGHTALYWYRQSLGQGLEFLIYFQGNSAPDKSGLPSDRFSAERTGGSVSTLTIQRTQQEDSAVYLCASSLGSSKYFGPGTRLLVL.

The chain combines TRBV6-2 or TRBV6-3 with TRBJ2-7, with 9 bases identical to TRBD2. This CDR3 spans 15 amino acids. Looked up from germline, CDR1 is MNHEY and CDR2 is SVGEGT. The junction had 11 bases not matched to a gene; V was cut back by 8 bases and J by 3 bases. The CDR3 here is CASSGGGAGDYEQYF. The CDR3, as DNA: TGTGCCAGCTCCGGCGGGGGGGCTGGAGACTACGAGCAGTACTTC.

There are many counts of this clonotype. The chain uses TRBV27 and TRBJ2-7; 8 bases are shared with TRBD1. CDR3 size: 15 residues. The ends lost 1 base at V and 5 bases at J; junction bases unmatched: 7. Germline values: CDR1 MNHEY, CDR2 SMNVEV (reference sequence). In nucleotides, the CDR3 is TGTGCCAGCAGTTTATTCGCAGGGGGCGGCGACGAGCAGTACTTC. The encoded protein is CASSLFAGGGDEQYF.

This clonotype was seen repeatedly, ten times or more. The gene calls are TRBV7-8 and TRBJ1-3; TRBD1 matches 7 bases. Losses at the gene ends were 5 bases for V and 5 bases for J; bases not matched to a gene: 6. CDR1 is SGHVS, CDR2 FQNEAQ, per germline. The CDR3 spans 14 residues. The CDR3 DNA reads TGTGCCAGCAGCCCCGGACAGGCGAGAAACACCATATATTTT. Protein: CASSPGQARNTIYF.

This clonotype has a count of ten or more. V and J are TRBV28 and TRBJ2-3; D not resolved. Trimming pared 7 bases from V and 0 bases from J, leaving 17 bases between. Germline-derived CDR1 and CDR2 are MDHEN and SYDVKM. The CDR3 consists of 16 residues. The CDR3 sequence: CASTTLPRVSTDTQYF. CDR3 nucleotides: TGTGCCAGCACCACCCTACCCCGGGTTAGCACAGATACGCAGTATTTT.

This clonotype came up many times. This chain joins TRBV7-2 and TRBJ2-5; 7 bases map to TRBD1. This CDR3 has 15 residues. Germline V gene lookup returns CDR1 SGHTA and CDR2 FQGNSA. V was clipped by 1 base and J by 5 bases; unmatched bases: 7. The CDR3: CASSLEQGIGETQYF. CDR3 nucleotides: TGTGCCAGCAGCTTAGAACAGGGGATTGGCGAGACCCAGTACTTC.

This clonotype has at least ten counts. The chain uses TRBV5-1 and TRBJ2-5, with D perhaps TRBD1 or TRBD2 (5 bases each). The CDR3 is made up of 14 amino acids. Trimming removed 4 bases from V and 1 base from J, with 11 bases in between. The V gene's germline CDR1 is SGHRS and CDR2 YFSETQ. This CDR3 is CASSPGPSQETQYF. DNA of the CDR3: TGCGCCAGCAGCCCGGGACCCTCCCAAGAGACCCAGTACTTC. Together with reference TRBV5-1 and TRBJ2-5, the CDR3 gives the full variable domain: KAGVTQTPRYLIKTRGQQVTLSCSPISGHRSVSWYQQTPGQGLQFLFEYFSETQRNKGNFPGRFSGRQFSNSRSEMNVSTLELGDSALYLCASSPGPSQETQYFGPGTRLLVL.

V is TRBV7-8 and J is TRBJ1-5; D possibly corresponds to TRBD1 (5 bases). CDR1 is SGHVS and CDR2 is FQNEAQ in the germline V gene. Trimming took off 8 bases at V and 5 bases at J, with 16 bases between the two ends. This CDR3 has 14 residues. The CDR3 sequence is CASCRDGGYQPQHF. The CDR3 nucleotides are TGTGCCAGCTGCAGGGACGGCGGGTATCAGCCCCAGCATTTT.

In its sample, this clonotype was seen many times. J is TRBJ1-5 and V is TRBV6-2 or TRBV6-3; D remains unclear. Looked up from germline, CDR1 is MNHEY and CDR2 is SVGEGT. Trimming removed 5 bases from V and 1 base from J, with 12 bases in between. This CDR3 is built from 15 residues. The CDR3 loop is CASSGEVFSNQPQHF. Written as DNA, the CDR3 is TGTGCCAGCAGTGGCGAGGTTTTCAGCAATCAGCCCCAGCATTTT.

This sequence joins TRBV10-3 and TRBJ2-7; the match to TRBD1 covers 11 bases. Germline CDR1 ENHRY, CDR2 SYGVKD. This CDR3 is 16 amino acids long. V lost 7 bases to trimming and J lost 3 bases; unmatched junction nucleotides: 11. The CDR3 here is CAIKPPGTGGVYEQYF. CDR3 nucleotide sequence: TGTGCCATCAAACCACCCGGGACAGGGGGAGTCTACGAGCAGTACTTC.

A few counts support this clonotype. The chain has TRBV5-6 and TRBJ1-2; 12 bases agree with TRBD1. V lost 4 bases and J lost 4; bases outside the gene matches: 8. Germline CDR1 is SGHDT and CDR2 is YYEEEE. This CDR3 spans 16 amino acids. CDR3 nucleotides: TGTGCCAGCAGCCACCTACCGGGACAGGGGGCCTATGGCTACACCTTC. This codes for CASSHLPGQGAYGYTF.

This clonotype was counted many times. The V and J genes are TRBV28 and TRBJ1-1; D call uncertain. Germline V gene lookup returns CDR1 MDHEN and CDR2 SYDVKM. Trimming removed 8 bases at V and 0 bases at J, with 7 bases between. The CDR3 contains 12 residues. Here the CDR3 DNA reads TGTGCCAGCCTTAACATGAACACTGAAGCTTTCTTT. Amino acid sequence: CASLNMNTEAFF. Supplemented by reference TRBV28 and TRBJ1-1, the full variable domain reads DVKVTQSSRYLVKRTGEKVFLECVQDMDHENMFWYRQDPGLGLRLIYFSYDVKMKEKGDIPEGYSVSREKKERFSLILESASTNQTSMYLCASLNMNTEAFFGQGTRLTVV.